Following are 22 T cell receptor beta chains from one sample sequenced in a study of a mutant IDH1 vaccine in newly diagnosed glioma. Clones were sequenced by immunoSEQ multiplex PCR, and TCRdb holds only the in-frame ones, with some missing. The table includes about 54,000 clones, around four fifths detected once. No antigen is known for these receptors. Described time point: week 35, safety follow-up. Vaccine doses each comprised 300 ug of mutant IDH1 20-mer peptide, with topical imiquimod. This specimen consisted of PBMCs, obtained from a glioma patient whose treatment included an IDH1 peptide vaccine. Receptors were obtained from a woman aged 18-29 years with glioma.

The chain carries TRBV5-1 and TRBJ2-2, with 9 bases that match TRBD2. Germline V gene lookup returns CDR1 SGHRS and CDR2 YFSETQ. With 4 bases clipped from V and 0 bases from J, the junction kept 4 bases outside the gene matches. The CDR3 is 16 residues long. The CDR3 DNA is TGCGCCAGCAGCCCGCGGGGGGGGGCGAACACCGGGGAGCTGTTTTTT. Translation: CASSPRGGANTGELFF.

This clone has a handful of counts. The chain couples TRBV6-5 to TRBJ2-2; D remains ambiguous. This CDR3 is 12 amino acids long. V was trimmed by 0 bases and J by 4 bases, leaving 0 bases between them. CDR1 is MNHEY, CDR2 SVGAGI, per germline. This CDR3 is CASSYSTGELFF. The CDR3, as DNA: TGTGCCAGCAGTTACTCCACCGGGGAGCTGTTTTTT.

This chain joins TRBV5-4 and TRBJ2-3; unclear D gene. This CDR3 region has 15 residues. Trimming took 4 bases from V and 2 from J, leaving 14 bases between them. Germline V gene lookup returns CDR1 SGHNT and CDR2 YYREEE (reference sequence). This CDR3 reads CASSRSASPTDTQYF. The CDR3 DNA sequence: TGTGCCAGCAGCCGCAGCGCGTCCCCCACAGATACGCAGTATTTT.

V is TRBV5-5 and J is TRBJ2-3, with D perhaps TRBD2 (6 bases). The germline V and J ends were trimmed by 1 base and 7 bases, with 22 bases remaining between them. The CDR3 spans 17 residues. Germline-derived CDR1 and CDR2 are SGHKS and YYEKEE (reference sequence). The CDR3 DNA follows: TGTGCCAGCAGCTTGCTGCGCTCTAGCGCTGCCTCACATACGCAGTATTTT. Encoded protein: CASSLLRSSAASHTQYF.

The genes are TRBV19 and TRBJ1-5, with D unclear. V was shortened by 3 bases and J by 5 bases, with 5 bases between the two germline ends. This CDR3 region has 12 residues. Per the germline V gene, CDR1 is LNHDA and CDR2 is SQIVND (reference sequence). CDR3 loop: CASSMTHQPQHF. The DNA of the CDR3 is TGTGCCAGTAGTATGACCCATCAGCCCCAGCATTTT.

The J gene is TRBJ2-1, the V gene TRBV11-2, with 12 nucleotides matching TRBD2. Trimming took 1 base from V and 4 from J; bases not matched to a gene: 2. The V gene's germline CDR1 is SGHAT and CDR2 FQNNGV. The CDR3 has 16 amino acids. CDR3 nucleotides: TGTGCCAGCAGCTTAGGGCTAGCGGGAGGGTACAATGAGCAGTTCTTC. Translating it yields CASSLGLAGGYNEQFF.

The chain links TRBV20-1 to TRBJ2-5, with D hard to call. The germline gives CDR1 DFQATT, CDR2 SNEGSKA (reference sequence). Trimming removed 6 bases from V and 5 bases from J, with 10 bases in between. There are 11 residues in the CDR3. The CDR3 spells CSASKGETQYF. The DNA of the CDR3 is TGCAGTGCGAGTAAAGGGGAGACCCAGTACTTC.

The rearrangement uses TRBV5-5 and TRBJ2-7; no clear D. The germline V gene encodes CDR1 SGHKS and CDR2 YYEKEE (reference sequence). V lost 1 base to trimming and J lost 2 bases, with 10 bases between them. CDR3 size: 14 residues. The CDR3 nucleotides read TGTGCCAGCAGCTTGCGGTACAGTACCTACGAGCAGTACTTC. Amino acids: CASSLRYSTYEQYF.

The CDR3 loop reads CATQRTGQGRMGTEAFF. CDR3 nucleotide sequence: TGTGCCACCCAGAGGACGGGACAGGGAAGGATGGGGACTGAAGCTTTCTTT. The chain carries TRBV2 and TRBJ1-1, with 9 bases identical to TRBD1. The CDR3 sequence is 17 residues long. The germline gives CDR1 SNHLY, CDR2 FYNNEI. After removal of 10 bases from V and 5 bases from J, the junction contained 20 bases not matched to a gene.

This clone was seen a single time. The gene calls are TRBV6-5 and TRBJ1-2; D gene unclear. V was shortened by 5 bases and J by 2 bases, with 6 bases between the two germline ends. The CDR3 runs 12 residues. The germline gives CDR1 MNHEY, CDR2 SVGAGI. CDR3 DNA: TGTGCCAGCAGTGAACGGAACTATGGCTACACCTTC. Protein sequence: CASSERNYGYTF.

This clone was counted a single time. The V gene is TRBV5-5, the J gene TRBJ2-2; tentative D call: TRBD2 (5 bases). V lost 4 bases and J 5 bases, leaving 12 bases between the germline ends. The CDR3 totals 14 residues. CDR1 is SGHKS, CDR2 YYEKEE, per germline (reference sequence). DNA of the CDR3: TGTGCCAGCAGCCCCGGGGTACCTACCGGGGAGCTGTTTTTT. As protein: CASSPGVPTGELFF.

The chain is built from TRBV5-1 and TRBJ2-5, with 7 bases matching TRBD2. In germline, CDR1 is SGHRS, CDR2 YFSETQ. The ends lost 0 bases at V and 1 base at J; junction bases unmatched: 6. This CDR3 is 16 amino acids long. The CDR3 loop is CASSLAGGSPQETQYF. The DNA of the CDR3 is TGCGCCAGCAGCTTGGCAGGCGGGAGCCCCCAAGAGACCCAGTACTTC. The full variable domain, completed using reference TRBV5-1 and TRBJ2-5, is KAGVTQTPRYLIKTRGQQVTLSCSPISGHRSVSWYQQTPGQGLQFLFEYFSETQRNKGNFPGRFSGRQFSNSRSEMNVSTLELGDSALYLCASSLAGGSPQETQYFGPGTRLLVL.

CDR3 sequence reads: CAWSPGQGDTQYF. CDR3 DNA: TGTGCCTGGAGCCCAGGGCAGGGAGATACGCAGTATTTT. This chain links TRBV30 with TRBJ2-3; weak D call: TRBD1 (5 bases). This CDR3 spans 13 amino acids. Germline V gives CDR1 GTSNPN, CDR2 SVGIG (reference sequence). Trimming took off 3 bases at V and 5 bases at J, with 12 bases between the two ends.

The rearrangement uses TRBV19 and TRBJ1-4; the D is unclear. Germline CDR1 and CDR2: LNHDA and SQIVND (reference sequence). Trimming shortened V by 7 bases and J by 8 bases, and 8 bases separated the two germline ends. The CDR3 contains 11 residues. Here the CDR3 reads CASNHGEKLFF. CDR3 sequence (DNA): TGTGCCAGTAACCACGGGGAAAAACTGTTTTTT.

The chain employs TRBV11-3 and TRBJ1-4; no clear D. CDR3 size: 12 residues. Germline CDR1 and CDR2: SGHNT and YENEEA. Trimming took 3 bases from V and 12 from J, leaving 11 bases between them. CDR3 amino acids: CASSFDEAELFF. CDR3 in DNA: TGTGCCAGCAGCTTCGACGAGGCGGAACTGTTTTTT.

By sample fraction, this clone is medium-sized. The chain combines TRBV28 with TRBJ1-1; D perhaps matches TRBD1 (6 bases). CDR3 length: 12 residues. Trimming removed 5 bases at V and 4 bases at J, with 8 bases between. Germline CDR1 reads MDHEN; CDR2 reads SYDVKM. The CDR3 nucleotides read TGTGCCAGCAGTCTGGACAGCACTGAAGCTTTCTTT. This gives the protein CASSLDSTEAFF. The variable domain in full, with the rest retrieved from reference TRBV28 and TRBJ1-1, is DVKVTQSSRYLVKRTGEKVFLECVQDMDHENMFWYRQDPGLGLRLIYFSYDVKMKEKGDIPEGYSVSREKKERFSLILESASTNQTSMYLCASSLDSTEAFFGQGTRLTVV.

The chain carries TRBV11-2 and TRBJ2-7; TRBD1 matches at 9 bases. The junction had 6 bases not matched to a gene; V was cut back by 5 bases and J by 7 bases. This CDR3 region has 13 residues. Germline CDR1 and CDR2: SGHAT and FQNNGV. The CDR3 loop is CASSAGQGREQYF. The CDR3 DNA reads TGTGCCAGCAGCGCTGGACAGGGGAGAGAGCAGTACTTC.

This chain links TRBV11-1 with TRBJ2-1, with D possibly TRBD2 on 6 matching bases. The CDR3 is 11 residues long. The germline V gene has CDR1 SGHAT and CDR2 FQDESV (reference sequence). V was shortened by 7 bases and J by 6 bases, with 7 bases between the two germline ends. CDR3 amino acids: CASTSVNEQFF. CDR3 coding DNA: TGTGCCAGCACTAGCGTCAATGAGCAGTTCTTC.

This clone was seen more than once but under ten times. The genes are TRBV30 and TRBJ1-3, with D unclear. CDR3 length: 13 amino acids. From germline, CDR1 is GTSNPN and CDR2 SVGIG (reference sequence). V gave up 3 bases and J gave up 4 bases, with 10 bases separating them. This CDR3 reads CAWRIIGGNTIYF. The DNA of the CDR3 is TGTGCCTGGAGAATCATCGGCGGAAACACCATATATTTT.

The chain carries TRBV27 and TRBJ2-2, with 7 bases identical to TRBD1. CDR1 and CDR2 from the germline V gene are MNHEY and SMNVEV (reference sequence). CDR3 size: 15 residues. Trimming took 7 bases from V and 6 from J; bases not matched to a gene: 11. The CDR3 DNA is TGTGCCAGCATAATAAAGACAGGGTTGGCCGGGGAGCTGTTTTTT. It translates to CASIIKTGLAGELFF.

J is TRBJ1-5 and V is TRBV6-6; 7 nucleotides match TRBD1. Trimming took 2 bases from V and 13 from J; bases not matched to a gene: 5. Per germline, CDR1 MNHNY and CDR2 SVGAGI (reference sequence). The CDR3 spans 12 residues. The CDR3 coding sequence is TGTGCCAGCAGTTACGCGACAGGGATTCAGCATTTT. Amino acids: CASSYATGIQHF.

The rearrangement links TRBV27 to TRBJ1-6; D remains ambiguous. Trimming removed 6 bases at V and 4 bases at J, with 10 bases between. The V gene's germline CDR1 is MNHEY and CDR2 SMNVEV (reference sequence). The CDR3 covers 14 residues. CDR3 sequence reads: CASSYYRYNSPLHF. The CDR3 DNA follows: TGTGCCAGCAGCTATTACAGATATAATTCACCCCTCCACTTT.